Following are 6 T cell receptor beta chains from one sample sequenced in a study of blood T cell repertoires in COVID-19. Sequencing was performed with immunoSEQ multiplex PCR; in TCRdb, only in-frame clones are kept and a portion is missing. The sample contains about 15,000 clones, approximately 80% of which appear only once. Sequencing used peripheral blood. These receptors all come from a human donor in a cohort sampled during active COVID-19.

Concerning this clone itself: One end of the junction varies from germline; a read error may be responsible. CDR3 sequence reads: CASMRGGNPGELFF. Here the CDR3 DNA reads TGTGCCAGCATGCGGGGGGGGAACCCCGGGGAGCTGTTTTTT. This chain joins TRBV3-1 (or the pseudogene TRBV3-2) and TRBJ2-2, with 9 bases lining up with TRBD2. The CDR3 is made up of 14 amino acids. Germline V gives CDR1 LGHDT, CDR2 YNNKEL (reference sequence).

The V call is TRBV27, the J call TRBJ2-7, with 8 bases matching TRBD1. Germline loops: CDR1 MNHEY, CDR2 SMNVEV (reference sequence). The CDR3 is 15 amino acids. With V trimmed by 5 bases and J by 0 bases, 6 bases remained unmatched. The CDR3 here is CASSARTGYSYEQYF. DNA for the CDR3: TGTGCCAGCAGTGCCCGGACAGGGTACTCCTACGAGCAGTACTTC.

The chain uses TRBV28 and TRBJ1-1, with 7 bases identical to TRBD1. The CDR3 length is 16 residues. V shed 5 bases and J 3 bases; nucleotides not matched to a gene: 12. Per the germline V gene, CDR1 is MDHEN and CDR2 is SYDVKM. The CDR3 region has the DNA TGTGCCAGCAGTCCCTTACAGGGGACGAGGGACACTGAAGCTTTCTTT. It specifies CASSPLQGTRDTEAFF.

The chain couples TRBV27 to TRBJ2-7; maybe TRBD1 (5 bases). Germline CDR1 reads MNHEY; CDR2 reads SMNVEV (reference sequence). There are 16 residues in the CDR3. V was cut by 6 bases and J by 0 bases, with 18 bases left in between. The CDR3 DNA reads TGTGCCAGCAGCCCGCAGGGTTTCCCAAGCTCCTACGAGCAGTACTTC. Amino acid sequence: CASSPQGFPSSYEQYF.

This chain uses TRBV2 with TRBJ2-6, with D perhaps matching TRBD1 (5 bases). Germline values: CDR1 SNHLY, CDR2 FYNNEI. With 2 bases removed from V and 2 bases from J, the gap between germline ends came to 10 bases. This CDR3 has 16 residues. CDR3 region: CASSERGRTGANVLTF. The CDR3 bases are TGTGCCAGCAGTGAAAGGGGCAGAACTGGGGCCAACGTCCTGACTTTC.

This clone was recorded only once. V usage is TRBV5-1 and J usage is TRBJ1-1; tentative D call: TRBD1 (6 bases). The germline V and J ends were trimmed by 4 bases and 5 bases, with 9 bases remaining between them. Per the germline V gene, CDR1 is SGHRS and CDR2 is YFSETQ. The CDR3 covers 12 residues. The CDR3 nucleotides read TGCGCCAGCAGCATAGGGGGTACTGAAGCTTTCTTT. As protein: CASSIGGTEAFF.